The present entry profiles one T cell receptor (beta chain) with its context. Sample time point: newly diagnosed GD, antithyroid drugs for less than 3 months. From RNA extracted from PBMCs, the TCR library was made. Patients of an endocrinology department in Xi'an, China, were included. This entry is derived from a study of regulatory T cells in long-lasting Graves disease. Library construction for TCR beta used iRepertoire HTBI primers and Arm-PCR of CDR3 regions. TCRdb passed the multiplex PCR reads through MiXCR, listing each CDR3 protein once. The sample has 400,000 to 450,000 distinct CDR3 sequences; over 15% are singletons. These data are also associated with another study on T cells in Graves' hyperthyroidism and ophthalmopathy. Per that study: Newly diagnosed hyperthyroidism patients aged 18 to 65 years had disease lasting under 2 months. With the HTBI primer set, the TCR CDR3 went through a first round of RT-PCR.

This sample comprised peripheral blood mononuclear cells (PBMCs), obtained at new diagnosis, from a patient treated with antithyroid drugs. The source is a woman younger than 45 with Graves disease.

CDR3 in amino acids: CASYSSRDPGGGDTQYF. The CDR3 bases are TGTGCCAGCTACAGTTCCCGGGACCCCGGCGGCGGAGATACGCAGTATTTT. V and J are TRBV27 and TRBJ2-3, with D perhaps given as TRBD1 or TRBD2 (5 bases each). Germline V gene data show CDR1 as MNHEY and CDR2 as SMNVEV (reference sequence). V lost 8 bases, J lost 5 bases, and 26 bases lay in between. The CDR3 extends over 17 amino acids.